The 11 T cell receptor beta chains below come from one sample, sequenced in a study of cytotoxic CD8 clonotypes in ibrutinib-treated CLL. Data came from immunoSEQ multiplex PCR; TCRdb stores just in-frame clones and leaves some out. The profile shows about 72,000 clones, more than 75% of them singletons. The sample here was PBMCs, taken at disease progression, from a patient treated with ibrutinib. These TCRs come from a human donor with chronic lymphocytic leukemia.

As DNA, the CDR3 is TGTGCCAGCAGTTTGAGTCCGTCCGCTAACTATGGCTACACCTTC. Translated: CASSLSPSANYGYTF. The V and J genes are TRBV27 and TRBJ1-2, with unresolved D. Germline CDR1 is MNHEY and CDR2 is SMNVEV (reference sequence). V lost 3 bases, J lost 0 bases, and 11 bases lay in between. The CDR3 consists of 15 residues.

This clone was detected only once. The chain uses TRBV4-1 and TRBJ2-2; 14 nucleotides agree with TRBD2. The V gene's germline CDR1 is MGHRA and CDR2 YSYEKL. V shed 2 bases, J shed 3 bases, and the junction held 2 bases outside the gene matches. The CDR3 has 17 residues. CDR3 residues: CASSQRTSGGYTGELFF. DNA for the CDR3: TGCGCCAGCAGCCAACGGACTAGCGGGGGGTACACCGGGGAGCTGTTTTTT.

V gene TRBV27 combines with J gene TRBJ2-4; D might be TRBD1 (6 bases). The CDR3 extends over 14 amino acids. V was shortened by 7 bases and J by 3 bases, with 13 bases between the two germline ends. Germline CDR1 reads MNHEY; CDR2 reads SMNVEV (reference sequence). The CDR3 DNA follows: TGTGCCAGCATGGGCCTCAGGGGCAAAAACATTCAGTACTTC. It translates to CASMGLRGKNIQYF.

The gene calls are TRBV5-1 and TRBJ2-7, with a tentative D call TRBD1 (5 bases). This CDR3 has 14 amino acids. Germline V CDR1 and CDR2: SGHRS, YFSETQ. V lost 0 bases to trimming and J lost 6 bases, with 13 bases between them. The CDR3 here is CASSLEGGAAEQYF. The CDR3 nucleotides are TGCGCCAGCAGCTTGGAGGGTGGGGCTGCCGAGCAGTACTTC.

The sample holds a few counts of this clone. V gene TRBV30 combines with J gene TRBJ1-2; 7 bases are a match to TRBD1. Trimming took 4 bases from V and 4 from J; bases not matched to a gene: 3. Germline CDR1 reads GTSNPN; CDR2 reads SVGIG (reference sequence). This CDR3 spans 12 amino acids. The CDR3 coding sequence is TGTGCCTGGACAGGGGGTTTCTATGGCTACACCTTC. It yields the protein CAWTGGFYGYTF.

The chain has TRBV19 and TRBJ1-2, with 7 bases fitting TRBD1. With 8 bases clipped from V and 0 bases from J, the junction kept 3 bases outside the gene matches. Germline assignment: CDR1 LNHDA and CDR2 SQIVND (reference sequence). The CDR3 consists of 13 residues. The CDR3 sequence is CASGDSPNYGYTF. DNA for the CDR3: TGTGCCAGTGGGGACAGCCCTAACTATGGCTACACCTTC. The full variable domain, rest sourced from reference TRBV19 and TRBJ1-2, is DGGITQSPKYLFRKEGQNVTLSCEQNLNHDAMYWYRQDPGQGLRLIYYSQIVNDFQKGDIAEGYSVSREKKESFPLTVTSAQKNPTAFYLCASGDSPNYGYTFGSGTRLTVV.

The genes are TRBV30 and TRBJ2-3, with D tentatively TRBD2 (5 bases). V was cut by 0 bases and J by 2 bases, with 9 bases left in between. Germline V gene sequence: CDR1 GTSNPN, CDR2 SVGIG (reference sequence). This CDR3 is built from 14 residues. CDR3 sequence: CAWSVSSPTDTQYF. The CDR3 DNA sequence: TGTGCCTGGAGTGTTTCTAGCCCCACAGATACGCAGTATTTT.

V and J are TRBV5-1 and TRBJ2-1; no clear D. CDR1 and CDR2 from the germline V gene are SGHRS and YFSETQ. The CDR3 is made up of 14 amino acids. Trimming pared 2 bases from V and 3 bases from J, leaving 9 bases between. The CDR3 spells CASSFSRSYNEQFF. The CDR3 coding sequence is TGCGCCAGCAGCTTCAGTAGGAGCTACAATGAGCAGTTCTTC.

The chain links TRBV2 to TRBJ1-6; 8 nucleotides match TRBD1. J gave up 8 bases and V 3 bases, and 3 bases lay outside the gene matches. CDR3 length: 14 residues. From germline, CDR1 is SNHLY and CDR2 FYNNEI. CDR3 sequence (DNA): TGTGCCAGCAGTGAGGAGACAGGGGATTCACCCCTCCACTTT. It is translated as CASSEETGDSPLHF.

The chain joins TRBV2 to TRBJ1-3, with 11 nucleotides matching TRBD1. The junction had 2 bases not matched to a gene; V was cut back by 4 bases and J by 3 bases. The CDR3 runs to 15 residues. CDR1 is SNHLY, CDR2 FYNNEI, per germline. DNA of the CDR3: TGTGCCAGCAGTGCGGGGACAGGGGGTGGAAACACCATATATTTT. The encoded protein is CASSAGTGGGNTIYF.

This rearrangement joins TRBV28 to TRBJ1-5, with a possible D match to TRBD1 (6 bases). V lost 6 bases, J lost 2 bases, and 14 bases lay in between. The length of the CDR3 is 15 residues. Per the germline V gene, CDR1 is MDHEN and CDR2 is SYDVKM. CDR3 region: CASSTGSGGNQPQHF. CDR3 bases: TGTGCCAGCAGCACAGGGTCTGGTGGCAATCAGCCCCAGCATTTT.